Reported below is one T cell receptor beta chain. Data came from immunoSEQ multiplex PCR; TCRdb stores just in-frame clones and leaves some out. Of roughly 40,000 clones in the sample, about 94% are singletons; the top ten hold approximately 1.8%. The V and J ends lost 0 bases and 1 base, in that order; junction bases with no gene match: 1. In germline, CDR1 is MNHEY, CDR2 SMNVEV (reference sequence). This CDR3 spans 17 amino acids. The data derive from a study of T cell changes during pregnancy in multiple sclerosis. The sequence was obtained from a female donor with multiple sclerosis, enrolled in a pregnancy study. Sequences were derived from peripheral blood, sampled in the third trimester of pregnancy. The chain is built from TRBV27 and TRBJ2-1; TRBD2 aligns across 12 bases. The CDR3 region has the DNA TGTGCCAGCAGTTTATCCGGACTAGCGGGGTCCTACAATGAGCAGTTCTTC. Protein sequence: CASSLSGLAGSYNEQFF.